The 27 T cell receptor beta chains reported below all come from one sample, sequenced in a study of blood T cell repertoires in COVID-19. Sequenced by immunoSEQ multiplex PCR; TCRdb stores in-frame clones only, minus some. The table has roughly 130,000 clones, roughly 81% seen once. The sequencing sample was made of PBMCs or T cells enriched from blood (not recorded which). The receptors come from a woman aged 50 to 60 with acute COVID-19.

The chain couples TRBV28 to TRBJ2-7; 12 positions agree with TRBD1. CDR3 length: 14 amino acids. After removal of 6 bases from V and 5 bases from J, the junction contained 5 bases not matched to a gene. Germline CDR1 MDHEN, CDR2 SYDVKM. Here the CDR3 reads CASRGTGGLHEQYF. The CDR3, as DNA: TGTGCCAGCAGGGGGACAGGGGGCTTGCACGAGCAGTACTTC.

The genes are TRBV3-1 (or the pseudogene TRBV3-2) and TRBJ2-5; TRBD2 matches at 8 bases. The V gene end was trimmed by 3 bases and the J gene end by 4 bases; junction bases not matched to a gene: 10. CDR3 length equals 16 residues. Germline CDR1 LGHDT, CDR2 YNNKEL (reference sequence). CDR3 sequence: CASSHQRESVRETQYF. CDR3 nucleotide sequence: TGTGCCAGCAGCCACCAGCGGGAGTCAGTCCGAGAGACCCAGTACTTC.

This chain connects TRBV2 to TRBJ1-5; 10 bases are a match to TRBD1. The CDR3 is 15 amino acids. Germline CDR1 is SNHLY and CDR2 is FYNNEI. J was trimmed by 1 base and V by 6 bases; bases with no gene match: 3. CDR3 sequence (DNA): TGTGCCAGCAGCGGGACAGGGGCCAGCAATCAGCCCCAGCATTTT. As protein: CASSGTGASNQPQHF.

J is TRBJ1-2 and V is TRBV2, with a possible D match to TRBD1 (6 bases). Germline values: CDR1 SNHLY, CDR2 FYNNEI. V was shortened by 1 base and J by 7 bases, with 13 bases between the two germline ends. The CDR3 extends over 14 amino acids. CDR3 sequence reads: CASSEGGGAGGYTF. The CDR3 DNA sequence: TGTGCCAGCAGTGAAGGAGGGGGGGCCGGTGGCTACACCTTC.

The chain links TRBV19 to TRBJ2-6; 8 bases agree with TRBD1. Germline V gene sequence: CDR1 LNHDA, CDR2 SQIVND (reference sequence). V trimming: 9 bases; J trimming: 0 bases; junction bases outside the gene matches: 4. The CDR3 has 15 residues. The CDR3, as DNA: TGTGCCAGCCGGGACAGGAACTCTGGGGCCAACGTCCTGACTTTC. Translating gives CASRDRNSGANVLTF.

The rearrangement uses TRBV6-5 and TRBJ1-4; unclear D gene. V was shortened by 5 bases and J by 8 bases, with 12 bases between the two germline ends. This CDR3 has 13 residues. From germline, CDR1 is MNHEY and CDR2 SVGAGI. The CDR3 here is CASSRTLREKLFF. The CDR3 nucleotides read TGTGCCAGCAGTCGAACATTGCGGGAAAAACTGTTTTTT.

The chain has TRBV20-1 and TRBJ2-3, with TRBD1 matching over 9 bases. Germline V CDR1 and CDR2: DFQATT, SNEGSKA (reference sequence). Unmatched junction bases numbered 7, after V lost 3 bases and J lost 0 bases. This CDR3 region has 16 residues. The CDR3 region is CSASSGDRGSTDTQYF. CDR3 DNA: TGCAGTGCTAGTTCGGGTGACAGGGGGAGCACAGATACGCAGTATTTT.

The chain recombines TRBV29-1 with TRBJ1-2, with TRBD1 matching over 7 bases. The CDR3 extends over 13 amino acids. Per the germline V gene, CDR1 is SQVTM and CDR2 is ANQGSEA. Trimming cost V 4 bases and J 1 base; bases outside gene matches: 3. The CDR3 region has the DNA TGCAGCGTTGCAGGGGGAGGTAACTATGGCTACACCTTC. Its protein product is CSVAGGGNYGYTF.

The chain couples TRBV11-1 to TRBJ2-1; 8 nucleotides line up with TRBD2. CDR3 size: 14 residues. Unmatched junction bases numbered 11, after V lost 6 bases and J lost 10 bases. Germline V gene sequence: CDR1 SGHAT, CDR2 FQDESV (reference sequence). The CDR3: CASRKFGGEAEQFF. CDR3 nucleotide sequence: TGTGCCAGCAGAAAATTCGGGGGGGAGGCCGAGCAGTTCTTC. Combining the CDR3 with reference TRBV11-1 and TRBJ2-1 gives the whole variable domain EAEVAQSPRYKITEKSQAVAFWCDPISGHATLYWYRQILGQGPELLVQFQDESVVDDSQLPKDRFSAERLKGVDSTLKIQPAELGDSAMYLCASRKFGGEAEQFFGPGTRLTVL.

The gene calls are TRBV19 and TRBJ1-6; 8 nucleotides line up with TRBD1. V gave up 1 base and J gave up 1 base; unmatched junction bases: 12. CDR3 size: 20 residues. Germline lookup yields CDR1 LNHDA and CDR2 SQIVND (reference sequence). The CDR3 loop is CASSIGRQGKTSSYNSPLHF. The CDR3 nucleotides are TGTGCCAGTAGTATAGGTAGACAGGGGAAGACGTCGTCCTATAATTCACCCCTCCACTTT.

V usage is TRBV5-1 and J usage is TRBJ2-5; 9 bases agree with TRBD1. CDR3 size: 16 residues. The germline CDR1 and CDR2 sequences are SGHRS and YFSETQ. V dropped 0 bases and J dropped 2; count of bases not matched to a gene: 5. The CDR3 region has the DNA TGCGCCAGCAGCTTGGGCGCCGGGACAGGGCAAGAGACCCAGTACTTC. It codes for CASSLGAGTGQETQYF.

The genes are TRBV13 and TRBJ1-4; TRBD1 agrees at 9 bases. The CDR3 totals 15 residues. Germline V gene lookup returns CDR1 PRHDT and CDR2 FYEKMQ (reference sequence). V dropped 2 bases and J dropped 7; count of bases not matched to a gene: 5. The CDR3 sequence: CASSLNRGLGEKLFF. In DNA, the CDR3 is TGTGCCAGCAGCTTAAACAGGGGGCTGGGTGAAAAACTGTTTTTT.

CDR3 coding DNA: TGCAGCGTTGAAGCGCATGGGGGGATGAACACTGAAGCTTTCTTT. It encodes CSVEAHGGMNTEAFF. The V and J genes are TRBV29-1 and TRBJ1-1; possible D gene TRBD1, 5 bases. CDR1 SQVTM and CDR2 ANQGSEA come from the germline V gene. The CDR3 length is 15 residues. Between the trimmed V and J ends, which lost 1 base and 0 bases, there was a span of 12 bases.

This chain links TRBV11-2 with TRBJ2-3, with a weak D call TRBD1 (6 bases). Trimming cost V 1 base and J 4 bases, with 12 bases left between them. CDR1 and CDR2 from the germline V gene are SGHAT and FQNNGV. The CDR3 contains 15 residues. CDR3 sequence: CASSLAGRGSDTQYF. In nucleotides, the CDR3 is TGTGCCAGCAGCTTAGCGGGCAGGGGATCAGATACGCAGTATTTT.

V usage is TRBV29-1 and J usage is TRBJ2-7, with 7 bases fitting TRBD1. The CDR3 consists of 15 residues. Germline CDR1 SQVTM, CDR2 ANQGSEA. J gave up 0 bases and V 6 bases, and 11 bases lay outside the gene matches. CDR3 loop: CSVAGTDYSSYEQYF. In DNA form, the CDR3 reads TGCAGCGTCGCCGGGACAGATTACAGCTCCTACGAGCAGTACTTC.

The CDR3 loop is CASSLAGGPSLEQFF. DNA of the CDR3: TGTGCCAGCAGCTTAGCGGGAGGGCCCTCACTAGAGCAGTTCTTC. The rearrangement joins TRBV7-9 to TRBJ2-1; 7 positions match TRBD2. The V segment lost 0 bases and the J segment 10 bases; nucleotides outside the gene matches: 9. The CDR3 has 15 residues. Germline loops: CDR1 SEHNR, CDR2 FQNEAQ (reference sequence).

The chain is built from TRBV19 and TRBJ1-2, with 7 bases lining up with TRBD1. Germline CDR1 is LNHDA and CDR2 is SQIVND (reference sequence). This CDR3 region has 14 residues. The trim removed 8 bases at V and 4 bases at J, leaving 10 bases unmatched. CDR3 bases: TGTGCCAGTCGACGACAGGGAGGAAGCTATGGCTACACCTTC. Protein sequence: CASRRQGGSYGYTF.

This rearrangement joins TRBV29-1 to TRBJ1-2; D is undetermined. Germline V CDR1 and CDR2: SQVTM, ANQGSEA. V was shortened by 7 bases and J by 4 bases, with 13 bases between the two germline ends. The CDR3 covers 12 residues. The CDR3 DNA reads as TGCAGCGCCGGAGGGTCCACCTATGGCTACACCTTC. It yields the protein CSAGGSTYGYTF.

The chain recombines TRBV14 with TRBJ1-3; D uncertain. The V end lost 6 bases, the J end lost 0 bases, and 9 bases lay between the germline ends. This CDR3 is built from 14 residues. Germline CDR1 SGHDN, CDR2 FVKESK. In nucleotides, the CDR3 is TGTGCCAGCAGAAGAGAAAGCTCTGGAAACACCATATATTTT. It yields the protein CASRRESSGNTIYF.

This clone was counted only a few times. The J gene is TRBJ2-7, the V gene TRBV2, with 7 bases matching TRBD1. The V and J ends lost 6 bases and 0 bases, in that order; junction bases with no gene match: 8. CDR1 is SNHLY and CDR2 is FYNNEI in the germline V gene. This CDR3 region has 15 residues. The CDR3 sequence is CASRYRGESSYEQYF. CDR3 DNA: TGTGCCAGCAGATACAGGGGCGAGAGCTCCTACGAGCAGTACTTC.

The chain employs TRBV2 and TRBJ1-4, with TRBD1 identical over 9 bases. CDR3 size: 14 residues. J lost 8 bases, V lost 4 bases, and 5 bases had no gene match. CDR1 is SNHLY and CDR2 is FYNNEI in the germline V gene. The CDR3 DNA reads as TGTGCCAGCAGTGGAGGGACAGGGAGAGAAAAACTGTTTTTT. This gives the protein CASSGGTGREKLFF. Supplemented by reference TRBV2 and TRBJ1-4, the full variable domain reads EPEVTQTPSHQVTQMGQEVILRCVPISNHLYFYWYRQILGQKVEFLVSFYNNEISEKSEIFDDQFSVERPDGSNFTLKIRSTKLEDSAMYFCASSGGTGREKLFFGSGTQLSVL.

The rearrangement joins TRBV2 to TRBJ1-2; TRBD1 matches at 12 bases. Per the germline V gene, CDR1 is SNHLY and CDR2 is FYNNEI. This CDR3 comprises 14 residues. Trimming cost V 6 bases and J 8 bases; bases outside gene matches: 7. This CDR3 is CASSRDRGQGGYTF. The CDR3 region has the DNA TGTGCCAGCAGCCGGGACAGGGGGCAAGGGGGCTACACCTTC.

The chain employs TRBV2 and TRBJ2-1, with 13 bases that match TRBD2. This CDR3 spans 15 amino acids. Per germline, CDR1 SNHLY and CDR2 FYNNEI. After removal of 6 bases from V and 7 bases from J, the junction contained 6 bases not matched to a gene. In DNA, the CDR3 is TGTGCCAGCAGGCGGACTAGCGGGAGCTCAAATGAGCAGTTCTTC. It yields the protein CASRRTSGSSNEQFF.

This chain joins TRBV27 and TRBJ1-1; maybe TRBD1 (5 bases). The CDR3 sequence is 16 residues long. The germline gives CDR1 MNHEY, CDR2 SMNVEV (reference sequence). Trimming shortened V by 5 bases and J by 1 base, and 17 bases separated the two germline ends. CDR3 sequence: CASSTLGGARNTEAFF. The CDR3 coding sequence is TGTGCCAGCAGTACCCTTGGAGGGGCGCGGAACACTGAAGCTTTCTTT.

The V gene is TRBV12-3 or TRBV12-4, the J gene TRBJ1-1, with D unresolved. The V end was cut by 1 base, the J end by 5 bases, with 8 bases between. The CDR3 contains 13 residues. The DNA for the CDR3 is TGTGCCAGCAGTTTAGGGTCCGGGACTGAAGCTTTCTTT. It yields the protein CASSLGSGTEAFF.

The CDR3 DNA is TGTGCCAGCAGCTCTTACTACCGGGACACAACATTTTACACTGAAGCTTTCTTT. Protein: CASSSYYRDTTFYTEAFF. The chain is built from TRBV5-6 and TRBJ1-1, with a possible D match to TRBD1 (6 bases). The germline gives CDR1 SGHDT, CDR2 YYEEEE. This CDR3 has 18 residues. Trimming took off 3 bases at V and 3 bases at J, with 24 bases between the two ends.

This clone was picked up a small number of times. The chain recombines TRBV7-2 with TRBJ2-7, with a tentative D call TRBD2 (5 bases). This CDR3 is 14 amino acids long. Trimming shortened V by 1 base and J by 5 bases, and 12 bases separated the two germline ends. The germline gives CDR1 SGHTA, CDR2 FQGNSA. The chain's CDR3 is CASSLELVGHEQYF. DNA of the CDR3: TGTGCCAGCAGCTTAGAACTAGTAGGCCACGAGCAGTACTTC.